This T cell receptor beta chain was identified in a study of T cells in Graves' hyperthyroidism and ophthalmopathy. General study results and limits: Among clonotypes expanded in thyroid above 0.001, most were also found in blood. It was a median around 6 months before onset that the model predicted ophthalmopathy.

Exclusion followed for patients with uncontrolled infection, other autoimmune disease, pregnancy or lactation. Diagnoses were made from clinical symptoms, serum measures (thyroxine and TRAb), thyroid ultrasound and orbital computed tomography. To note about this clonotype: No antigen is known for it.

RNA transcripts served as the template for amplifying TCR beta CDR3 regions. Researchers ran a first-round RT-PCR on the TCR CDR3 using the HTBI primer set. TCRdb itself ran the multiplex PCR reads through MiXCR, one entry per CDR3 protein. The table lists almost 600,000 distinct CDR3 sequences, roughly 46% of them singletons, with around 7.7% in the top ten. This TCR was sampled from a woman between 18 and 29 years old with Graves' hyperthyroidism. The sequenced material came from peripheral blood or thyroid tissue (not recorded which).

The DNA for the CDR3 is TGTGCCAGCAATACCAGGGGGGCCGGCTATGGCTACACCTTC. This codes for CASNTRGAGYGYTF. This sequence joins TRBV12-3 or TRBV12-4 and TRBJ1-2; TRBD1 aligns across 7 bases. The CDR3 consists of 14 residues. J lost 4 bases, V lost 7 bases, and 9 bases had no gene match.